One sample yielded the 18 T cell receptor beta chains listed below, sequenced in a study of cytomegalovirus exposure and HLA in healthy donors. Primers: 60 Vbeta forward and 13 Jbeta reverse. Measured with immunoSEQ multiplex PCR; TCRdb has only the in-frame clones, and not every one. The profile shows 160,000 or so clones, around 79% of them singletons. The sequenced material came from PBMCs. These TCRs come from a man aged 40-49 years in good health and CMV-seropositive.

The genes are TRBV5-1 and TRBJ2-1, with 12 bases lining up with TRBD2. The CDR3 has 16 residues. From germline, CDR1 is SGHRS and CDR2 YFSETQ. The junction had 10 bases not matched to a gene; V was cut back by 4 bases and J by 8 bases. CDR3: CASSNILAGGGDEQFF. The CDR3 DNA is TGCGCCAGCAGCAATATACTAGCGGGGGGAGGGGATGAGCAGTTCTTC.

This chain connects TRBV11-2 to TRBJ1-1; D perhaps matches TRBD1 (5 bases). The CDR3 contains 15 residues. Germline V lookup: CDR1 SGHAT, CDR2 FQNNGV. V lost 3 bases and J 8 bases, leaving 19 bases between the germline ends. The CDR3 sequence: CASSFTGFSLSEAFF. The DNA of the CDR3 is TGTGCCAGCAGCTTTACAGGATTTTCCTTATCCGAAGCTTTCTTT. The full variable domain, in which reference TRBV11-2 and TRBJ1-1 provide the parts outside the CDR3, is EAGVAQSPRYKIIEKRQSVAFWCNPISGHATLYWYQQILGQGPKLLIQFQNNGVVDDSQLPKDRFSAERLKGVDSTLKIQPAKLEDSAVYLCASSFTGFSLSEAFFGQGTRLTVV.

The chain couples TRBV5-1 to TRBJ2-1; TRBD2 aligns across 10 bases. Germline CDR1 reads SGHRS; CDR2 reads YFSETQ. The trim removed 4 bases at V and 5 bases at J, leaving 3 bases unmatched. There are 14 residues in the CDR3. CDR3 protein: CASSPGTSDNEQFF. The CDR3 DNA follows: TGCGCCAGCAGCCCGGGGACTAGCGACAATGAGCAGTTCTTC.

This chain joins TRBV28 and TRBJ2-7; 8 positions agree with TRBD2. The CDR3 length is 13 residues. The germline V gene encodes CDR1 MDHEN and CDR2 SYDVKM. Trimming removed 8 bases from V and 6 bases from J; junction bases left unmatched: 9. The CDR3 is CASLRTSSFEQYF. The CDR3, as DNA: TGTGCCAGCCTTAGGACTAGCTCGTTCGAGCAGTACTTC.

This clone is a singleton in its sample. The chain is built from TRBV7-3 and TRBJ2-1, with 10 bases aligning to TRBD2. Per the germline V gene, CDR1 is SGHTA and CDR2 is FQGTGA. J was trimmed by 3 bases and V by 5 bases; bases with no gene match: 4. The CDR3 has 15 amino acids. CDR3 DNA: TGTGCCAGCAGCCTCTCTAGCGGGAGCTACAATGAGCAGTTCTTC. Its translation is CASSLSSGSYNEQFF.

In regard to this clone: The same CDR3 also results from other DNA sequences found in this sample. The chain uses TRBV18 and TRBJ2-5; D perhaps matches TRBD1 (5 bases). The V and J ends lost 0 bases and 2 bases respectively, with 7 bases between them. The CDR3 length is 14 residues. Looked up from germline, CDR1 is KGHSH and CDR2 is LQKENI. The DNA of the CDR3 is TGTGCCAGCTCACCACCTCAGGGACAAGAGACCCAGTACTTC. As protein: CASSPPQGQETQYF.

V and J are TRBV7-3 and TRBJ2-3; 7 bases are a match to TRBD2. Trimming took 2 bases from V and 6 from J; bases not matched to a gene: 8. Germline values: CDR1 SGHTA, CDR2 FQGTGA. This CDR3 region has 15 residues. CDR3 in amino acids: CASSLWAGVADTQYF. The DNA of the CDR3 is TGTGCCAGCAGCTTATGGGCGGGAGTAGCGGATACGCAGTATTTT.

This clone was counted only a few times. The chain uses TRBV13 and TRBJ1-2; 8 nucleotides line up with TRBD1. The J segment lost 4 bases and the V segment lost 3 bases, leaving 4 bases of the junction unmatched. The CDR3 loop spans 14 amino acids. Germline V gene sequence: CDR1 PRHDT, CDR2 FYEKMQ (reference sequence). CDR3: CASSLGQVTYGYTF. The DNA of the CDR3 is TGTGCCAGCAGCTTGGGACAGGTAACCTATGGCTACACCTTC.

The J gene is TRBJ2-5, the V gene TRBV28; a possible D gene is TRBD2 (5 bases). The end of the DNA fits TRBJ2-7 better, so the J call may be wrong. The germline CDR1 and CDR2 sequences are MDHEN and SYDVKM. The CDR3 has 11 amino acids. CDR3 residues: CASSTSYEQYF. The CDR3 bases are TGTGCCAGCAGTACTAGCTACGAGCAGTACTTC.

The chain has TRBV21-1 and TRBJ2-7; the table's TRBD2 call for D was not verified on the DNA. TRBV21-1 constitutes a pseudogene. CDR3 size: 15 residues. CDR3 loop: CASSKAGGPPYEQYF. Here the CDR3 DNA reads TGTGCCAGCAGCAAAGCGGGAGGCCCTCCCTACGAGCAGTACTTC.

The chain joins TRBV5-1 to TRBJ2-5; 9 bases agree with TRBD2. This CDR3 is built from 14 residues. Germline lookup yields CDR1 SGHRS and CDR2 YFSETQ. The J segment lost 4 bases and the V segment lost 7 bases, leaving 8 bases of the junction unmatched. In DNA, the CDR3 is TGCGCCAGCCGAGAAAATAGCGGGAGAGAGACCCAGTACTTC. This codes for CASRENSGRETQYF.

This clone was recorded only once. The CDR3 nucleotides are TGTGCCAGCAGCTTAGTGGTGGGAGTGGGCGGGGAGCTGTTTTTT. It is translated as CASSLVVGVGGELFF. The V and J genes are TRBV7-2 and TRBJ2-2; D is possibly TRBD2 (5 bases). Per the germline V gene, CDR1 is SGHTA and CDR2 is FQGNSA. The V end was cut by 1 base, the J end by 7 bases, with 13 bases between. The CDR3 is 15 residues long.

The sample holds a few counts of this clone. This sequence joins TRBV7-9 and TRBJ2-7, with 10 bases aligning to TRBD2. Per the germline V gene, CDR1 is SEHNR and CDR2 is FQNEAQ (reference sequence). The CDR3 extends over 17 amino acids. V shed 1 base and J 7 bases; nucleotides not matched to a gene: 13. The CDR3, as DNA: TGTGCCAGCAGCTTAGGCTCGGCTAGCGGGGGCCCAAGGGAGCAGTACTTC. Protein product: CASSLGSASGGPREQYF.

This sequence joins TRBV7-2 and TRBJ2-2, with D perhaps TRBD1 (6 bases). V lost 4 bases and J lost 6, with 15 bases in between. CDR1 and CDR2 (germline): SGHTA, FQGNSA. The CDR3 totals 15 residues. Written as DNA, the CDR3 is TGTGCCAGCAGCTCAGAAACAGGGATCGCCGGGGAGCTGTTTTTT. Its protein is CASSSETGIAGELFF.

The CDR3 DNA follows: TGTGCCAGCAGTGAGGTACAGGGGGGTTATAGCACTGAAGCTTTCTTT. Translation: CASSEVQGGYSTEAFF. The chain links TRBV6-1 to TRBJ1-1, with 8 bases aligning to TRBD1. The CDR3 extends over 16 amino acids. Germline CDR1 is MNHNS and CDR2 is SASEGT. The junction had 10 bases not matched to a gene; V was cut back by 3 bases and J by 4 bases.

This clone was observed a handful of times. The gene calls are TRBV29-1 and TRBJ2-7; D unresolved. CDR3 length: 13 amino acids. V was trimmed by 2 bases and J by 2 bases, leaving 10 bases between them. CDR1 and CDR2 (germline): SQVTM, ANQGSEA. The CDR3 DNA reads TGCAGCGTTGAAACCGAGTCCACCTACGAGCAGTACTTC. It codes for CSVETESTYEQYF.

The chain carries TRBV25-1 and TRBJ1-1; D is undetermined. The V end lost 1 base, the J end lost 7 bases, and 16 bases lay between the germline ends. The germline CDR1 and CDR2 sequences are MGHDK and SYGVNS. The CDR3 loop spans 15 amino acids. The CDR3 coding sequence is TGTGCCAGCAGTGAATCGTCGGGGATTAGCGGTGAAGCTTTCTTT. It encodes CASSESSGISGEAFF.

The rearrangement joins TRBV1 to TRBJ2-7; the DNA was not compared with TRBD2, the D call given in the table. TRBV1 is labeled a pseudogene. The CDR3 spans 15 residues. DNA of the CDR3: TGCACCAGCAGCCCGCTAGCGGGAGAGATTTACGAGCAGTACTTC. Amino acid sequence: CTSSPLAGEIYEQYF.